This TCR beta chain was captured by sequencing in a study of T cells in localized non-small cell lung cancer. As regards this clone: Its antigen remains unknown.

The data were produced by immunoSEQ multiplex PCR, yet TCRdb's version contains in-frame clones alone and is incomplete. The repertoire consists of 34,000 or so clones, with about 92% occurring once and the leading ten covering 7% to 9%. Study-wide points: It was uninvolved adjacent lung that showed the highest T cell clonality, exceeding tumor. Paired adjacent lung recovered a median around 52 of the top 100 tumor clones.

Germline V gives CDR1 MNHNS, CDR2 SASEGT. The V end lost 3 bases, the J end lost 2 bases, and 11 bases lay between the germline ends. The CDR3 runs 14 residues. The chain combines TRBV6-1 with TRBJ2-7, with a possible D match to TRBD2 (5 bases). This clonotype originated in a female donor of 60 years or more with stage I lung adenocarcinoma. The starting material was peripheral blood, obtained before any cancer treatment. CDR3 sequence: CASSDRTDAYEQYV. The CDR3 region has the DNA TGTGCCAGCAGTGACCGGACTGATGCCTACGAGCAGTACGTC.